These 17 T cell receptor beta chains were all obtained from the same sample, sequenced in a study of spatial heterogeneity in lung cancer. MiXCR, run by TCRdb on the 5' RACE reads, gives a single entry per CDR3 protein. The data hold more than 10,000 distinct CDR3 sequences, with about 6% observed a single time. No antigen is known for these receptors. Overall study findings and caveats: Tumors with more nonsynonymous mutations had more expanded intratumoral alpha and beta TCRs.

Regarding time point: sample taken at primary tumor resection. Source: lung tumor tissue, taken at surgery. Receptors originate from a female donor with early-stage non-small cell lung cancer.

By its share, this clonotype is medium-sized. In a library made to pick up alpha chains, this beta chain is a stray read with a size that means little. CDR3 nucleotide sequence: TGTGCCAGCAGCTTTACTGGGACCCAGTACTTC. This translates into CASSFTGTQYF. J is TRBJ2-5 and V is TRBV7-9; D is ambiguous. This CDR3 comprises 11 residues. Germline V CDR1 and CDR2: SEHNR, FQNEAQ (reference sequence). Trimming took 3 bases from V and 7 from J, leaving 6 bases between them.

This clonotype was counted many times. For a library built for alpha chains, this beta chain is a stray read; little rests on its size. V and J are TRBV9 and TRBJ2-3, with D unclear. The germline V gene encodes CDR1 SGDLS and CDR2 YYNGEE. The CDR3 loop spans 13 amino acids. V gave up 0 bases and J gave up 6 bases, with 8 bases separating them. CDR3 DNA sequence: TGTGCCAGCAGCGTAGGGATAGAGGATACGCAGTATTTT. Encoded protein: CASSVGIEDTQYF.

This clonotype came up many times. The library was designed around alpha chains, so this beta chain is a stray read whose abundance carries little weight. CDR3 coding DNA: TGCAGTGCTAGAGGACGGGACAGGGGCGGAGGCTACGAGCAGTACTTC. Protein sequence: CSARGRDRGGGYEQYF. This chain joins TRBV20-1 and TRBJ2-7, with 10 bases that match TRBD1. The CDR3 runs 16 residues. V gave up 1 base and J gave up 3 bases; unmatched junction bases: 9. Germline V gene data show CDR1 as DFQATT and CDR2 as SNEGSKA (reference sequence).

This clonotype was found many times. Being off target in a library aimed at alpha chains, this beta chain has a size of little meaning. The CDR3 is CASSRRDLQETQYF. The CDR3 DNA reads TGCGCCAGCAGCCGCCGGGACCTCCAAGAGACCCAGTACTTC. The chain recombines TRBV4-1 with TRBJ2-5; D is possibly TRBD1 or TRBD2 (5 bases each). Looked up from germline, CDR1 is MGHRA and CDR2 is YSYEKL. With 4 bases removed from V and 1 base from J, the gap between germline ends came to 10 bases. The CDR3 totals 14 residues.

Sample share makes this clonotype medium-sized. Being off target in a library aimed at alpha chains, this beta chain has a size of little meaning. The rearrangement uses TRBV7-2 and TRBJ2-4; 10 bases align to TRBD2. Germline V CDR1 and CDR2: SGHTA, FQGNSA. Unmatched junction bases numbered 11, after V lost 5 bases and J lost 4 bases. This CDR3 is 17 amino acids long. CDR3 amino acids: CASSLPSLAGEKNIQYF. Written as DNA, the CDR3 is TGTGCCAGCAGCCTACCTTCTCTAGCGGGGGAAAAAAACATTCAGTACTTC.

This clonotype was detected ten times or more. This beta chain was picked up by a library intended for alpha chains and is off target, so its count carries little meaning. This chain joins TRBV3-1 and TRBJ2-5, with 10 bases matching TRBD2. V shed 1 base, J shed 2 bases, and the junction held 4 bases outside the gene matches. From germline, CDR1 is LGHDT and CDR2 YNNKEL (reference sequence). CDR3 length equals 16 residues. The CDR3 is CASSQGIAGGQETQYF. In DNA form, the CDR3 reads TGTGCCAGCAGCCAAGGGATAGCGGGGGGACAAGAGACCCAGTACTTC.

There are many counts of this clonotype. Because the library targeted alpha chains, this beta chain is an off-target read whose size means little. The chain joins TRBV7-6 to TRBJ2-3; D uncertain. V lost 2 bases to trimming and J lost 1 base, with 13 bases between them. Germline CDR1 is SGHVS and CDR2 is FNYEAQ. This CDR3 is built from 16 residues. CDR3 bases: TGTGCCAGCAGCTTACTAGGGCCCCCGGGCACAGATACGCAGTATTTT. It translates to CASSLLGPPGTDTQYF.

Many counts were recorded for this clonotype. Within a library made for alpha chains, this beta chain is off target, and its count is uninformative. The chain uses TRBV3-1 and TRBJ2-2; D perhaps matches TRBD2 (5 bases). The CDR3 is made up of 14 amino acids. Between the trimmed V and J ends, which lost 2 bases and 1 base, there was a span of 5 bases. CDR1 is LGHDT and CDR2 is YNNKEL in the germline V gene (reference sequence). The CDR3 bases are TGTGCCAGCAGCCAACGGGGGAACACCGGGGAGCTGTTTTTT. Translation gives CASSQRGNTGELFF.

This clonotype is labeled as medium-sized (0.01 to 0.1%). The library was prepared for alpha chains; this beta chain is a stray read, so its frequency means little. CDR3 in amino acids: CASSLARDRAGSQFF. CDR3 coding DNA: TGTGCCAGCAGCTTAGCGCGGGACCGTGCGGGGTCGCAGTTCTTC. V gene TRBV7-2 combines with J gene TRBJ2-1; weak D call: TRBD2 (6 bases). The ends were cut back, 0 bases at V and 12 bases at J, with 18 bases in the middle. The CDR3 has 15 residues. Germline V CDR1 and CDR2: SGHTA, FQGNSA.

Note on this clonotype: This beta chain is a stray sequence in a library constructed for alpha chains; its clone size is not meaningful. This chain connects TRBV13 to TRBJ1-1; D remains ambiguous. This CDR3 has 12 amino acids. Germline CDR1 is PRHDT and CDR2 is FYEKMQ (reference sequence). Trimming took 2 bases from V and 8 from J, leaving 9 bases between them. For the CDR3, the DNA is TGTGCCAGCAGCTTAAGGGAGTACGAAGCTTTCTTT. It is translated as CASSLREYEAFF.

This clonotype has ten or more counts. The size of this beta chain means little, since it is a stray read in a library made for alpha chains. The chain carries TRBV10-2 and TRBJ2-1; 12 bases match TRBD2. Germline V gene data show CDR1 as WSHSY and CDR2 as SAAADI. The CDR3 has 15 amino acids. V lost 4 bases to trimming and J lost 10 bases; unmatched junction nucleotides: 8. CDR3 bases: TGCGCCAGCAGTGTCCCTAGCGGGGGGGCCAGCGAGCAGTTCTTC. Amino acid sequence: CASSVPSGGASEQFF.

This clonotype was seen repeatedly, ten times or more. This beta chain is an off-target read within a library intended for alpha chains, so its frequency means little. The V call is TRBV6-2 or TRBV6-3, the J call TRBJ2-1, with unresolved D. V lost 5 bases and J lost 4, with 9 bases in between. There are 13 residues in the CDR3. CDR1 and CDR2 from the germline V gene are MNHEY and SVGEGT. The CDR3, as DNA: TGTGCCAGCAGTGAAGGTTGGTACAATGAGCAGTTCTTC. The encoded protein is CASSEGWYNEQFF.

This clonotype was recorded many times. Being off target in a library aimed at alpha chains, this beta chain has a size of little meaning. V usage is TRBV27 and J usage is TRBJ2-7; TRBD2 might be the D (7 bases). This CDR3 contains 16 residues. Germline V gene lookup returns CDR1 MNHEY and CDR2 SMNVEV (reference sequence). V dropped 8 bases and J dropped 6 bases, with 26 bases sitting between them. The CDR3 DNA reads TGTGCCAGCCGACCGGGGGGCCCACCCTCCTTCTCCGAGCAGTACTTC. It encodes CASRPGGPPSFSEQYF.

This clonotype was counted at least ten times. This beta chain turned up in a library designed for alpha chains; as an off-target read, its abundance says little. The chain combines TRBV12-3 or TRBV12-4 with TRBJ2-2; no clear D gene. The CDR3 has 14 residues. The germline V and J ends were trimmed by 1 base and 5 bases, with 8 bases remaining between them. Here the CDR3 reads CASSLETITGELFF. The CDR3 bases are TGTGCCAGCAGTTTAGAGACAATAACCGGGGAGCTGTTTTTT.

This clonotype showed up many times. This beta chain lies outside the target of a library built for alpha chains; its clone size means little. CDR3 loop: CASSYSKGGNTEAFF. The CDR3, as DNA: TGTGCCAGCAGTTATTCCAAGGGGGGGAACACTGAAGCTTTCTTT. The chain links TRBV6-5 to TRBJ1-1; a weak D match, TRBD1 (6 bases). This CDR3 has 15 amino acids. V was pared by 3 bases and J by 1 base, with 12 bases between. Germline values: CDR1 MNHEY, CDR2 SVGAGI.

This clonotype was seen ten or more times. This beta chain represents an off-target read in a library built for alpha chains; its size is of limited meaning. The chain links TRBV28 to TRBJ2-1; 7 bases are a match to TRBD2. The trim removed 5 bases at V and 7 bases at J, leaving 11 bases unmatched. The CDR3 spans 15 residues. The V gene's germline CDR1 is MDHEN and CDR2 SYDVKM. The CDR3 sequence: CASSRSGVRENEQFF. CDR3 nucleotide sequence: TGTGCCAGCAGTCGGAGCGGGGTCAGGGAAAATGAGCAGTTCTTC.

This clonotype was detected ten times or more. This beta chain is a stray sequence in a library constructed for alpha chains; its clone size is not meaningful. V and J are TRBV7-9 and TRBJ1-3; TRBD1 agrees at 7 bases. V shed 2 bases, J shed 0 bases, and the junction held 10 bases outside the gene matches. This CDR3 has 18 amino acids. CDR1 is SEHNR and CDR2 is FQNEAQ in the germline V gene (reference sequence). This CDR3 is CASSLRRTGQVSGNTIYF. The CDR3 DNA reads as TGTGCCAGCAGCTTACGGCGTACTGGACAGGTCTCTGGAAACACCATATATTTT.